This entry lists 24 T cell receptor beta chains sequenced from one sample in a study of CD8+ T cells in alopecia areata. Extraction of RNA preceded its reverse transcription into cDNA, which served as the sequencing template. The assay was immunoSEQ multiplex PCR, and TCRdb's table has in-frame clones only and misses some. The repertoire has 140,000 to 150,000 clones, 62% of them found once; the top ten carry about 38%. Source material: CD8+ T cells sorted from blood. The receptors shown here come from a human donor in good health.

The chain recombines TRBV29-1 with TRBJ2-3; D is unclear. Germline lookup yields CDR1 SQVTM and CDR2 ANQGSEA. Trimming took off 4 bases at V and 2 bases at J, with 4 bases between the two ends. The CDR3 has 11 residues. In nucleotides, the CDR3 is TGCAGCGTTGGGCCCACAGATACGCAGTATTTT. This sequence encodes CSVGPTDTQYF.

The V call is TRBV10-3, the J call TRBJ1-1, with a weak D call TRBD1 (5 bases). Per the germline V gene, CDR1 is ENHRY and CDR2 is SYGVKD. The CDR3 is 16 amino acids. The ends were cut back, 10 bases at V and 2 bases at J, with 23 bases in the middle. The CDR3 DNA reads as TGTGCCACCACTCGCGACGGTAGAGGGGTTAACACTGAAGCTTTCTTT. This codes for CATTRDGRGVNTEAFF.

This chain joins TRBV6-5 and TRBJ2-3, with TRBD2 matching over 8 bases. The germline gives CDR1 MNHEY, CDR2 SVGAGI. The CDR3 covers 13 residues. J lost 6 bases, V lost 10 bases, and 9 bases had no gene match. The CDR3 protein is CATRGTRGDTQYF. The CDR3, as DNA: TGTGCCACACGCGGGACTAGGGGGGATACGCAGTATTTT.

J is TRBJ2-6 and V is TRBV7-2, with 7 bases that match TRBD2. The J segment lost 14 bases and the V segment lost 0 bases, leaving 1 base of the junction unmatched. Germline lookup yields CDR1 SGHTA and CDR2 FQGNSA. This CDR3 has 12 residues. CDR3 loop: CASSLAREFLTF. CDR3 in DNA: TGTGCCAGCAGCTTAGCGCGGGAGTTCCTGACTTTC. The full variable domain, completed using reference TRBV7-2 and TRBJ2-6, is GAGVSQSPSNKVTEKGKDVELRCDPISGHTALYWYRQSLGQGLEFLIYFQGNSAPDKSGLPSDRFSAERTGGSVSTLTIQRTQQEDSAVYLCASSLAREFLTFGAGSRLTVL.

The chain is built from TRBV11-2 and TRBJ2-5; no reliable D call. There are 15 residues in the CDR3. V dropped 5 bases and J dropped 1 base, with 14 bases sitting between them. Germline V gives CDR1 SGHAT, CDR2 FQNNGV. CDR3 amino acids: CASSEDYGLQETQYF. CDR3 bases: TGTGCCAGCAGCGAAGATTATGGGCTCCAAGAGACCCAGTACTTC. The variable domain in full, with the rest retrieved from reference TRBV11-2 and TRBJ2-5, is EAGVAQSPRYKIIEKRQSVAFWCNPISGHATLYWYQQILGQGPKLLIQFQNNGVVDDSQLPKDRFSAERLKGVDSTLKIQPAKLEDSAVYLCASSEDYGLQETQYFGPGTRLLVL.

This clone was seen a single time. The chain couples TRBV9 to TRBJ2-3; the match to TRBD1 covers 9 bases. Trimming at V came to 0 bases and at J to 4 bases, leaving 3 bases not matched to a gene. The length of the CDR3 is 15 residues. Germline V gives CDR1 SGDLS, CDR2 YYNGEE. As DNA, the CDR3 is TGTGCCAGCAGCGTAGAAGGACAGGGGTCAGATACGCAGTATTTT. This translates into CASSVEGQGSDTQYF.

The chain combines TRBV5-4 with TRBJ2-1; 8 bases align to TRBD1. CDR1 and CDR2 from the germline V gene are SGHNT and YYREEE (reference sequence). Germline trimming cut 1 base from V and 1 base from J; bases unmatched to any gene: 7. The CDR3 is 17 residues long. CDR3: CASSLKPQGASYNEQFF. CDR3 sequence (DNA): TGTGCCAGCAGCTTGAAGCCCCAGGGGGCTTCCTACAATGAGCAGTTCTTC.

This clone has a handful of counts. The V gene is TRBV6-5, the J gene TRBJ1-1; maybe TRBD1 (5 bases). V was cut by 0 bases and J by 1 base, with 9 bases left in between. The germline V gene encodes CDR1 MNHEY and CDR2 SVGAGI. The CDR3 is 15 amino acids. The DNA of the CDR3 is TGTGCCAGCAGTTACTCGGGGGGGAAGAACACTGAAGCTTTCTTT. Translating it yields CASSYSGGKNTEAFF.

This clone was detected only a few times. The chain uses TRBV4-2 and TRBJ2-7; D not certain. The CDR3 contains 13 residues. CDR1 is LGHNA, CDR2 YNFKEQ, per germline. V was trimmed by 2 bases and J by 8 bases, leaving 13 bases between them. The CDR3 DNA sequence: TGTGCCAGCAGCCAAAGCGAGCTTGGCAAGCAGTACTTC. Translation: CASSQSELGKQYF.

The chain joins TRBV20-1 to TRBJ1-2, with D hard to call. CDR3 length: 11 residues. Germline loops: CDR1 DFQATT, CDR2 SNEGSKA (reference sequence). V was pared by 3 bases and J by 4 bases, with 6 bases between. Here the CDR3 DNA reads TGCAGTGCTAGGATGCTCTATGGCTACACCTTC. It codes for CSARMLYGYTF.

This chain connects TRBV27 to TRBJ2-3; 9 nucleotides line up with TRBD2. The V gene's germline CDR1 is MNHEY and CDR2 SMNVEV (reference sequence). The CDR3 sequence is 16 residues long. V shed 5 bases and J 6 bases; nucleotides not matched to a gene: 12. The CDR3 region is CASSPPPAGGRDTQYF. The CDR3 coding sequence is TGTGCCAGCAGTCCCCCCCCAGCGGGAGGCCGTGATACGCAGTATTTT.

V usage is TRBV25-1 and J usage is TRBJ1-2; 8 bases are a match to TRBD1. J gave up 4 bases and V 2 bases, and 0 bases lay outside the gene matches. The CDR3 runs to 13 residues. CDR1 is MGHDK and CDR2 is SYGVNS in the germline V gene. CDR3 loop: CASSEGTGYGYTF. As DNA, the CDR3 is TGTGCCAGCAGTGAAGGGACAGGCTATGGCTACACCTTC.

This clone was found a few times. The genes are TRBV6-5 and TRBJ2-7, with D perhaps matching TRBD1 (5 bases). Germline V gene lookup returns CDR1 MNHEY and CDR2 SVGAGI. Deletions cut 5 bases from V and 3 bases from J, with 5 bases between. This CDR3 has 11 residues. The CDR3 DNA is TGTGCCAGCAGTGACAGCTACGAGCAGTACTTC. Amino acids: CASSDSYEQYF.

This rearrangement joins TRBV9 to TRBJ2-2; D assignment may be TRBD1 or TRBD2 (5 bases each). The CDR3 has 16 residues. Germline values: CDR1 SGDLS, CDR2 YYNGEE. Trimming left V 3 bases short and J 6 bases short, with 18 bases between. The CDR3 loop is CASSDAGTYGAGELFF. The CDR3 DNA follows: TGTGCCAGCAGCGACGCCGGGACCTATGGAGCCGGGGAGCTGTTTTTT.

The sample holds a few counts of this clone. The CDR3 is CASSSKKNTEAFF. The CDR3 DNA is TGTGCCAGCAGCTCAAAAAAGAACACTGAAGCTTTCTTT. This chain uses TRBV28 with TRBJ1-1, with no clear D. V lost 6 bases and J lost 1, with 9 bases in between. In germline, CDR1 is MDHEN, CDR2 SYDVKM. The CDR3 sequence is 13 residues long.

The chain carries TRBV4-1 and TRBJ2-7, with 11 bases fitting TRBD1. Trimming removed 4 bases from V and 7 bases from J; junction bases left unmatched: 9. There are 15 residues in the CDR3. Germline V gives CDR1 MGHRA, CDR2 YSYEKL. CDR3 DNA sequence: TGCGCCAGCAGCCCTTGGACGGGACAGGGGGTAGAGCAGTACTTC. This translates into CASSPWTGQGVEQYF.

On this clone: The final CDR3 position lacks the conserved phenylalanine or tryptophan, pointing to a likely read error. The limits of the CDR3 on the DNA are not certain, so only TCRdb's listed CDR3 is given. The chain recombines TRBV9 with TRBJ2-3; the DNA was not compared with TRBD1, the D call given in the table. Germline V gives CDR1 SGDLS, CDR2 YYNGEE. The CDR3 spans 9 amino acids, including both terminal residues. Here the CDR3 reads CASSVVFSL.

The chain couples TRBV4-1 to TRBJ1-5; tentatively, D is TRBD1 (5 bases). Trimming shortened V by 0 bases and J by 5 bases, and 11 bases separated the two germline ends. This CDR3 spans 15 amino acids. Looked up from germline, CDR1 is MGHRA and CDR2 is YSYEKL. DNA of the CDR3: TGCGCCAGCAGCCAAGATGCAGGGCTGGATCAGCCCCAGCATTTT. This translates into CASSQDAGLDQPQHF.

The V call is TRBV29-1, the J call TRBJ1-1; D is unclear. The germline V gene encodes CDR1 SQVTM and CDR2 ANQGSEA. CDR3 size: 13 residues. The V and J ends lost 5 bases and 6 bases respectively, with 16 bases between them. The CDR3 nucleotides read TGCAGCGTTCGTTCCGGGGTTAGTCCTGAAGCTTTCTTT. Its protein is CSVRSGVSPEAFF.

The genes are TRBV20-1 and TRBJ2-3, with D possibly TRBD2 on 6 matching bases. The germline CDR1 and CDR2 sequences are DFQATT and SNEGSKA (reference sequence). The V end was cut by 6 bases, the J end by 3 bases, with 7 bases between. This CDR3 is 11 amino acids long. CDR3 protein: CSAGRTDTQYF. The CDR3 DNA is TGCAGTGCGGGGAGGACAGATACGCAGTATTTT.

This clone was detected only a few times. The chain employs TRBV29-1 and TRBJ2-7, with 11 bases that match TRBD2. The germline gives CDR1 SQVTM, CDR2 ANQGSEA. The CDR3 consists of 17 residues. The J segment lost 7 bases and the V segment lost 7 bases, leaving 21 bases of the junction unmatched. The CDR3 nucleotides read TGCAGCGCTAACGGCCTAGTTGATAGCGGGAGGGCCAAGGAGCAGTACTTC. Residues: CSANGLVDSGRAKEQYF.

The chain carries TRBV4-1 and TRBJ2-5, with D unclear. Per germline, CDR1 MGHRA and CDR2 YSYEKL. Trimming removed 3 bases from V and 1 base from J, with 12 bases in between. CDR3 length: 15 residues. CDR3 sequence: CASSQGQRLQETQYF. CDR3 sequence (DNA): TGCGCCAGCAGCCAGGGTCAGCGCCTCCAAGAGACCCAGTACTTC.

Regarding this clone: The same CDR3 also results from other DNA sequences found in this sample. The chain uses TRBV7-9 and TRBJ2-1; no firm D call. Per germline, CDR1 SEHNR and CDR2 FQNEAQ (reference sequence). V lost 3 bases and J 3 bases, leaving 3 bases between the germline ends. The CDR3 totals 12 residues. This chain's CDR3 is CASSLGYNEQFF. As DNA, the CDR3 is TGTGCCAGCAGCTTGGGCTACAATGAGCAGTTCTTC. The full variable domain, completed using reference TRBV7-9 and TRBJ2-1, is DTGVSQNPRHKITKRGQNVTFRCDPISEHNRLYWYRQTLGQGPEFLTYFQNEAQLEKSRLLSDRFSAERPKGSFSTLEIQRTEQGDSAMYLCASSLGYNEQFFGPGTRLTVL.

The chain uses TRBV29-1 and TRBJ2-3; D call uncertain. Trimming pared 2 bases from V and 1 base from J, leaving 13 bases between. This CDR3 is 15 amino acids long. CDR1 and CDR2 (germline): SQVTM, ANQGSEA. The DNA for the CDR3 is TGCAGCGTTGAACGCCTCGAAGTTGGCACAGATACGCAGTATTTT. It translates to CSVERLEVGTDTQYF.